The next 4 T cell receptor beta chains were all read from a single sample in a study of shared clonotypes between healthy human individuals. Profiled with immunoSEQ multiplex PCR; TCRdb holds only in-frame clones, not every one. The data contain about 990,000 clones, about four fifths of them singletons. Sequencing was performed on memory CD4+ T cells from PBMCs. Subset denoted: CD45RA-negative fraction. The source of these receptors is a man aged 18 to 35 in good health. Some clones in this sample may be carry-over from other donors' samples.

This chain links TRBV10-3 with TRBJ1-2, with TRBD1 as a possible D gene (5 bases). The CDR3 is made up of 16 amino acids. V lost 2 bases and J 0 bases, leaving 13 bases between the germline ends. Germline V lookup: CDR1 ENHRY, CDR2 SYGVKD. The chain's CDR3 is CAISERGSLANYGYTF. The CDR3 DNA sequence: TGTGCCATCAGTGAGCGGGGCTCACTAGCTAACTATGGCTACACCTTC.

This clone was detected only once. This chain uses TRBV6-6 with TRBJ2-7; D unclear. Trimming cost V 6 bases and J 2 bases, with 17 bases left between them. Germline V lookup: CDR1 MNHNY, CDR2 SVGAGI (reference sequence). This CDR3 has 15 amino acids. The CDR3 protein is CASRPGREVTYEQYF. DNA of the CDR3: TGTGCCAGCAGGCCCGGTAGAGAGGTTACCTACGAGCAGTACTTC.

The chain uses TRBV9 and TRBJ2-7, with TRBD1 as a possible D gene (6 bases). V was trimmed by 0 bases and J by 4 bases, leaving 26 bases between them. The CDR3 is made up of 19 amino acids. CDR1 and CDR2 from the germline V gene are SGDLS and YYNGEE. Written as DNA, the CDR3 is TGTGCCAGCAGCGTAGGATTGGGTGGGGGCCAAAAGATCCAGTACGAGCAGTACTTC. It is translated as CASSVGLGGGQKIQYEQYF.

The J gene is TRBJ1-2, the V gene TRBV5-6, with D maybe TRBD1 (5 bases). CDR3 length: 15 residues. V was cut by 0 bases and J by 3 bases, with 12 bases left in between. Germline lookup yields CDR1 SGHDT and CDR2 YYEEEE. CDR3: CASSLGRQQYYGYTF. CDR3 DNA sequence: TGTGCCAGCAGCTTGGGGAGACAGCAGTACTATGGCTACACCTTC.